This T cell receptor (beta chain) was documented in a study of T-cell memory formation after mild COVID-19. TCRdb called the 5' RACE reads again in MiXCR, with one record for every CDR3 protein. The profile shows approximately 250,000 distinct CDR3 sequences, about 16% of them singletons. CDR1 SEHNR and CDR2 FQNEAQ come from the germline V gene (reference sequence). Trimming cost V 1 base and J 2 bases, with 16 bases left between them. CDR3 length: 17 residues. This sequence originates from an adult woman who had mild COVID-19 (a few samples of this study predate the infection). Cell type and time point are not known. The rearrangement joins TRBV7-9 to TRBJ2-3, with D perhaps matching TRBD1 (5 bases). Material for sequencing was PBMCs or a T cell subset sorted from them (not recorded which). CDR3 residues: CASSLDRPGHYTDTQYF. As DNA, the CDR3 is TGTGCCAGCAGCTTAGATCGACCCGGACATTACACAGATACGCAGTATTTT. The full variable domain, its missing parts supplied by reference TRBV7-9 and TRBJ2-3, is DTGVSQNPRHKITKRGQNVTFRCDPISEHNRLYWYRQTLGQGPEFLTYFQNEAQLEKSRLLSDRFSAERPKGSFSTLEIQRTEQGDSAMYLCASSLDRPGHYTDTQYFGPGTRLTVL.